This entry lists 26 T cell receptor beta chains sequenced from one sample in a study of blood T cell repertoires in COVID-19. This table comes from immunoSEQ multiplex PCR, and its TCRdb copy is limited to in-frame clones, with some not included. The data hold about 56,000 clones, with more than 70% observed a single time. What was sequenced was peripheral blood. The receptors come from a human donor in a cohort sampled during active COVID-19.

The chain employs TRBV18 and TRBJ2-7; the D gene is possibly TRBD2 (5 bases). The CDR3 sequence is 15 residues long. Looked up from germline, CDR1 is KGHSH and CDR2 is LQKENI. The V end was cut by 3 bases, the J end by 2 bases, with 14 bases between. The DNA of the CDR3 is TGTGCCAGCTCACCGACCGGGAACCTTCCCTACGAGCAGTACTTC. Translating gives CASSPTGNLPYEQYF.

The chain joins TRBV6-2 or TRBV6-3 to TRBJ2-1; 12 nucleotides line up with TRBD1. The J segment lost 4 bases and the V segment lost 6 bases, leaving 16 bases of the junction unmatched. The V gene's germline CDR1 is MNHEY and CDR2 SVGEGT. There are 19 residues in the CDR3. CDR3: CASSNVPGQGAGSYNEQFF. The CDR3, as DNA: TGTGCCAGCAGCAACGTCCCGGGACAGGGGGCGGGATCATACAATGAGCAGTTCTTC.

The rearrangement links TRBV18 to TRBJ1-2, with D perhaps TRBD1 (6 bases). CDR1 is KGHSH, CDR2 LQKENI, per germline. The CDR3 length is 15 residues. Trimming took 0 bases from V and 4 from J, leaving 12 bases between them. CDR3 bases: TGTGCCAGCTCACCACCGTTAACAGGGACCTATGGCTACACCTTC. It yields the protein CASSPPLTGTYGYTF.

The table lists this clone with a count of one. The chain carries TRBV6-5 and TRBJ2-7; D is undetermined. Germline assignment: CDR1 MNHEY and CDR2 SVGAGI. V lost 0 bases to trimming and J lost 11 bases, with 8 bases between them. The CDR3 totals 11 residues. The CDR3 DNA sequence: TGTGCCAGCAGTTACTCGGGCTCTAAGTACTTC. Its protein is CASSYSGSKYF.

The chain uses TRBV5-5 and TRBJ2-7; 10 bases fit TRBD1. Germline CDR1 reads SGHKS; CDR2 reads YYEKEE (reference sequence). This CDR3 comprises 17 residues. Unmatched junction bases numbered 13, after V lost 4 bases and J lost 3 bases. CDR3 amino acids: CASSPGQGRAQLYEQYF. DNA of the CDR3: TGTGCCAGCAGCCCGGGACAGGGGCGCGCCCAACTCTACGAGCAGTACTTC. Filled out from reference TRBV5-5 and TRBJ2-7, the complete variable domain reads DAGVTQSPTHLIKTRGQQVTLRCSPISGHKSVSWYQQVLGQGPQFIFQYYEKEERGRGNFPDRFSARQFPNYSSELNVNALLLGDSALYLCASSPGQGRAQLYEQYFGPGTRLTVT.

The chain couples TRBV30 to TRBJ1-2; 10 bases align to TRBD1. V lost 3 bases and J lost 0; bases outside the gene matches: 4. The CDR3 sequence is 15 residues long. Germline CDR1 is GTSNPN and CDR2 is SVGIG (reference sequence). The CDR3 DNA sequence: TGTGCCTGGAGCCGGACAGGGGGTGCTAACTATGGCTACACCTTC. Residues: CAWSRTGGANYGYTF.

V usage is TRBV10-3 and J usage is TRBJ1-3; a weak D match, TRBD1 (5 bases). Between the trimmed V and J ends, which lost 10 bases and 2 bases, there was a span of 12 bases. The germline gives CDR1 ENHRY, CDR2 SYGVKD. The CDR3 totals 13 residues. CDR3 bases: TGTGCCACCTCGACAGTGGCTGGAAACACCATATATTTT. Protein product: CATSTVAGNTIYF.

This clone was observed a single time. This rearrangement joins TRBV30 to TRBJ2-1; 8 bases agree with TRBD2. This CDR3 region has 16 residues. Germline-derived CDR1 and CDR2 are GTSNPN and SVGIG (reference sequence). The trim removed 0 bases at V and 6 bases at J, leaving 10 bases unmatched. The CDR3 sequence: CAWSVRGLVTGNEQFF. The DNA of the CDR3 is TGTGCCTGGAGTGTACGGGGACTAGTTACTGGCAATGAGCAGTTCTTC.

The CDR3 loop reads CASSLGGGRTGELFF. CDR3 sequence (DNA): TGCGCCAGCAGCTTAGGCGGGGGCCGTACCGGGGAGCTGTTTTTT. V usage is TRBV5-1 and J usage is TRBJ2-2; D perhaps matches TRBD2 (7 bases). Germline-derived CDR1 and CDR2 are SGHRS and YFSETQ. V dropped 2 bases and J dropped 5 bases, with 13 bases sitting between them. The CDR3 runs 15 residues.

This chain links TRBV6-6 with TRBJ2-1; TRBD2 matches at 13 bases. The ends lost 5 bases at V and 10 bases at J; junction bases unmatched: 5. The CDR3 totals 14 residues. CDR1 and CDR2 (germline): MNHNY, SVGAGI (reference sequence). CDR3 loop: CASSQTSGGLEQFF. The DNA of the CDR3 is TGTGCCAGCAGTCAGACTAGCGGGGGGTTGGAGCAGTTCTTC.

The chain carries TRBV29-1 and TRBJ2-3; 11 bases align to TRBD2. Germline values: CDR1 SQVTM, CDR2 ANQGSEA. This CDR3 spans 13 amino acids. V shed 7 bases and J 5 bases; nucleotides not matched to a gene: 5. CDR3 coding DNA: TGCAGCGCCCGACTAGCGGGGTTAGATACGCAGTATTTT. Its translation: CSARLAGLDTQYF.

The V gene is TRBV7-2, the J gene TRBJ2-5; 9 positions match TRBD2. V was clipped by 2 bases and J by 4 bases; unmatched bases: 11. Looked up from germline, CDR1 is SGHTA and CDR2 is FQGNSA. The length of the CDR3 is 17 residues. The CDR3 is CASSLRALAGWGETQYF. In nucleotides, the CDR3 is TGTGCCAGCAGCTTAAGAGCGCTAGCGGGGTGGGGAGAGACCCAGTACTTC.

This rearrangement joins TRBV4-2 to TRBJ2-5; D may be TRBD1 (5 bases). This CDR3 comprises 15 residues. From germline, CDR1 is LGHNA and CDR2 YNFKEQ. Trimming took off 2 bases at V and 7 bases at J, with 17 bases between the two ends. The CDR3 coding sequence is TGTGCCAGCAGCCAATCGACAACGCAGGGTAGGACCCAGTACTTC. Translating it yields CASSQSTTQGRTQYF.

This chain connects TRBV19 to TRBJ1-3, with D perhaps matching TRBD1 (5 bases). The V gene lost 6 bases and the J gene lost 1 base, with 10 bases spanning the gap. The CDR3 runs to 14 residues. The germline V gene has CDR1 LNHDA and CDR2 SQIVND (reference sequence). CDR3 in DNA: TGTGCCAGTAGGAGGGGAGGATCTGGAAACACCATATATTTT. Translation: CASRRGGSGNTIYF.

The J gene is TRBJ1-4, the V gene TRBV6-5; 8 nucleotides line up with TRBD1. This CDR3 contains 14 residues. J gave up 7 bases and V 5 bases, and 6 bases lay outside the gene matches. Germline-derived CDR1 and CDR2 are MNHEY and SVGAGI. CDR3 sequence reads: CASSRQGQGEKLFF. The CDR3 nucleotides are TGTGCCAGCAGTCGACAGGGGCAGGGTGAAAAACTGTTTTTT.

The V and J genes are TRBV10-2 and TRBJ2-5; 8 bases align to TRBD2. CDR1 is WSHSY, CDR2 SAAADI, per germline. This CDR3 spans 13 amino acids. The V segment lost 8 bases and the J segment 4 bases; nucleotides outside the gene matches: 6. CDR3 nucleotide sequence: TGCGCCAGCCGGGGCGGGGGGAGAGAGACCCAGTACTTC. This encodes CASRGGGRETQYF.

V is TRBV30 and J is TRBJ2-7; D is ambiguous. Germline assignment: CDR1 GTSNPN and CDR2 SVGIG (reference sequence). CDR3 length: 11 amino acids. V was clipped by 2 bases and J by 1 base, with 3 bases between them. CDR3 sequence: CAWSLSYEQYF. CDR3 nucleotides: TGTGCCTGGAGTTTATCCTACGAGCAGTACTTC.

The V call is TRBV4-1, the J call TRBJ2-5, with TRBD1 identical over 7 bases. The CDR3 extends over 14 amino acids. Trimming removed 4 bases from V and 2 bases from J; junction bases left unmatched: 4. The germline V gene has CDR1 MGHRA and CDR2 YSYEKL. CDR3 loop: CASSPPGQQETQYF. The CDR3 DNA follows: TGCGCCAGCAGCCCGCCGGGACAGCAAGAGACCCAGTACTTC.

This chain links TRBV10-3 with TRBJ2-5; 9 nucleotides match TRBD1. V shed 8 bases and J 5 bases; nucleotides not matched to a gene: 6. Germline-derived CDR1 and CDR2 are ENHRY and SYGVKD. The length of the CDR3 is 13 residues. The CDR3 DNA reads TGTGCCATCCGGACAGGGGTTCTGGAGACCCAGTACTTC. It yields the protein CAIRTGVLETQYF.

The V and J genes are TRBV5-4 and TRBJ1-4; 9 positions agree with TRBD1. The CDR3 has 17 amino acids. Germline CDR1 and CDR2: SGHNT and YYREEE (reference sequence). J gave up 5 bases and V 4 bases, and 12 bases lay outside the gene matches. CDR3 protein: CASSTSGTGFSNEKLFF. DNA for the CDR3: TGTGCCAGCAGCACGTCCGGGACAGGGTTTTCCAATGAAAAACTGTTTTTT.

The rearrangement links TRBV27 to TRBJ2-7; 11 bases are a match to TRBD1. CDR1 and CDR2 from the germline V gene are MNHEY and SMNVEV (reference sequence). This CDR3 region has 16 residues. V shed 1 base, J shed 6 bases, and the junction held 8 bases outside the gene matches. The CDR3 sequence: CASSLFGTGGTFEQYF. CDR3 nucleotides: TGTGCCAGCAGTTTATTTGGGACAGGGGGAACATTCGAGCAGTACTTC.

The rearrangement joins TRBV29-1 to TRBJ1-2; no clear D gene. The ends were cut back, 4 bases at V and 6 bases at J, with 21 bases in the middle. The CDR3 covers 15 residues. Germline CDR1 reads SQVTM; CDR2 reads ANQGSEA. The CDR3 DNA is TGCAGCGTTGGGTTTCAGGCAATGCTAGCAGATGGCTACACCTTC. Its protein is CSVGFQAMLADGYTF.

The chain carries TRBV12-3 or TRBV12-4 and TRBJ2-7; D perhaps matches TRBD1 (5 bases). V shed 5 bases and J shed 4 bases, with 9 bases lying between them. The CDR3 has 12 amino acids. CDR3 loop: CASSADRYEQYF. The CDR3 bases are TGTGCCAGCAGTGCCGACAGATACGAGCAGTACTTC.

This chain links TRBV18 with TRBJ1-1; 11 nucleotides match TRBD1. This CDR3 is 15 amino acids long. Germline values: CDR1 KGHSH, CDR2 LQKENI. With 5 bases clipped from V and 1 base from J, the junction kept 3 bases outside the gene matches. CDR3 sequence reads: CASSTGTGGNTEAFF. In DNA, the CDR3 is TGTGCCAGCTCAACAGGGACAGGGGGGAACACTGAAGCTTTCTTT.

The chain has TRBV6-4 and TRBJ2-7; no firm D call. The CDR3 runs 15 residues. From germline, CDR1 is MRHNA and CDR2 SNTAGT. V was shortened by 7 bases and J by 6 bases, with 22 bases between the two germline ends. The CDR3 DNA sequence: TGTGCCAGCATCAGAGAGGATCGCCGTAGGTTCGAGCAGTACTTC. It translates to CASIREDRRRFEQYF.

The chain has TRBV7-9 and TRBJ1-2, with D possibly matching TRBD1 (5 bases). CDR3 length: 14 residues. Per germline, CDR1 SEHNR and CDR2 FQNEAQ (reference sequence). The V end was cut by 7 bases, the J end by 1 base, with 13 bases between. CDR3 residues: CASTSGGVNYGYTF. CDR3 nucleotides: TGTGCCAGCACCTCCGGGGGTGTTAACTATGGCTACACCTTC.